Below are 30 T cell receptor beta chains sequenced from a single sample in a study of blood T cell repertoires in COVID-19. Profiled with immunoSEQ multiplex PCR; TCRdb holds only in-frame clones, not every one. Among some 250,000 clones listed, 86% were seen once. The sequencing sample was made of peripheral blood. The receptors were sampled from a man aged 60 to 69 with acute or convalescent COVID-19.

This sequence joins TRBV4-3 and TRBJ2-7; TRBD1 agrees at 7 bases. The CDR3 length is 14 residues. Germline V lookup: CDR1 LGHNA, CDR2 YSLEER. V lost 1 base and J lost 5; bases outside the gene matches: 5. CDR3 DNA sequence: TGCGCCAGCAGCCAAGCGACAGGGACCAACGAGCAGTACTTC. Protein product: CASSQATGTNEQYF.

This clone came up once. The chain links TRBV27 to TRBJ1-2, with unresolved D. V lost 5 bases to trimming and J lost 5 bases, with 12 bases between them. The CDR3 contains 13 residues. CDR1 is MNHEY and CDR2 is SMNVEV in the germline V gene (reference sequence). CDR3 DNA sequence: TGTGCCAGCAGTCTGACCCTCGGGTATGGCTACACCTTC. Translating gives CASSLTLGYGYTF.

The V call is TRBV11-3, the J call TRBJ1-1, with unresolved D. Between the trimmed V and J ends, which lost 3 bases and 0 bases, there was a span of 8 bases. The CDR3 length is 14 residues. CDR1 is SGHNT, CDR2 YENEEA, per germline. The CDR3, as DNA: TGTGCCAGCAGCTTGACTTCCATGAACACTGAAGCTTTCTTT. Translating it yields CASSLTSMNTEAFF. Full variable domain (missing parts from reference TRBV11-3 and TRBJ1-1): EAGVVQSPRYKIIEKKQPVAFWCNPISGHNTLYWYLQNLGQGPELLIRYENEEAVDDSQLPKDRFSAERLKGVDSTLKIQPAELGDSAVYLCASSLTSMNTEAFFGQGTRLTVV.

V usage is TRBV6-4 and J usage is TRBJ2-2, with D unresolved. The CDR3 loop spans 14 amino acids. The V gene's germline CDR1 is MRHNA and CDR2 SNTAGT. The V end lost 4 bases, the J end lost 2 bases, and 8 bases lay between the germline ends. The CDR3: CASSVSPNTGELFF. In nucleotides, the CDR3 is TGTGCCAGCAGTGTAAGCCCTAACACCGGGGAGCTGTTTTTT.

This rearrangement joins TRBV11-2 to TRBJ1-1; D unresolved. V lost 3 bases and J 2 bases, leaving 10 bases between the germline ends. Per the germline V gene, CDR1 is SGHAT and CDR2 is FQNNGV. CDR3 length: 14 residues. The CDR3 DNA sequence: TGTGCCAGCAGCTTTGGCGGATATAACACTGAAGCTTTCTTT. Translating gives CASSFGGYNTEAFF.

The V gene is TRBV7-9, the J gene TRBJ2-2; D is perhaps TRBD1 (6 bases). Trimming cost V 6 bases and J 0 bases, with 8 bases left between them. This CDR3 region has 14 residues. Germline V lookup: CDR1 SEHNR, CDR2 FQNEAQ (reference sequence). Here the CDR3 DNA reads TGTGCCAGCAGAACAGGGTCGAACACCGGGGAGCTGTTTTTT. This encodes CASRTGSNTGELFF.

This clone was picked up a small number of times. This rearrangement joins TRBV15 to TRBJ2-7, with D unclear. Per the germline V gene, CDR1 is LNHNV and CDR2 is YYDKDF (reference sequence). This CDR3 comprises 14 residues. V lost 1 base to trimming and J lost 5 bases, with 12 bases between them. Here the CDR3 DNA reads TGTGCCACCAGCAGAGCGGAAGACAACCACGAGCAGTACTTC. Protein: CATSRAEDNHEQYF.

V and J are TRBV7-2 and TRBJ2-7; D gene uncertain. The V and J ends lost 4 bases and 3 bases respectively, with 13 bases between them. This CDR3 has 14 residues. CDR1 SGHTA and CDR2 FQGNSA come from the germline V gene. The CDR3 loop is CASSSDVADYEQYF. CDR3 DNA: TGTGCCAGCAGCTCCGACGTGGCGGACTACGAGCAGTACTTC.

This clone was seen only once. The chain combines TRBV7-2 with TRBJ2-6, with 7 bases identical to TRBD1. The length of the CDR3 is 18 residues. Germline loops: CDR1 SGHTA, CDR2 FQGNSA. Germline trimming cut 5 bases from V and 0 bases from J; bases unmatched to any gene: 10. CDR3 amino acids: CASSKNRGLGSGANVLTF. As DNA, the CDR3 is TGTGCCAGCAGCAAGAACAGGGGCTTGGGCTCTGGGGCCAACGTCCTGACTTTC.

This clone was observed a single time. The chain has TRBV4-3 and TRBJ2-2; 7 nucleotides match TRBD2. Trimming took 1 base from V and 1 from J; bases not matched to a gene: 3. Germline values: CDR1 LGHNA, CDR2 YSLEER. The length of the CDR3 is 16 residues. CDR3 protein: CASSQAAGVNTGELFF. The CDR3 DNA reads TGCGCCAGCAGCCAAGCGGCGGGGGTGAACACCGGGGAGCTGTTTTTT.

The CDR3: CASSSTGTTNSYEQYF. In DNA, the CDR3 is TGCGCCAGCAGCTCTACCGGGACAACGAACAGCTACGAGCAGTACTTC. The chain has TRBV5-1 and TRBJ2-7, with TRBD1 as a possible D gene (6 bases). V was shortened by 3 bases and J by 3 bases, with 19 bases between the two germline ends. The CDR3 covers 16 residues. Germline V gene sequence: CDR1 SGHRS, CDR2 YFSETQ.

The rearrangement uses TRBV6-2 or TRBV6-3 and TRBJ2-1; weak D call: TRBD1 (6 bases). Germline loops: CDR1 MNHEY, CDR2 SVGEGT. V shed 1 base and J shed 6 bases, with 10 bases lying between them. CDR3 size: 14 residues. The CDR3 region is CASSYFLGGNEQFF. The CDR3 coding sequence is TGTGCCAGCAGTTACTTTTTAGGGGGCAATGAGCAGTTCTTC.

The CDR3 is CASSLGARLETQYF. The CDR3 DNA is TGTGCCAGCAGCTTGGGGGCCAGGTTAGAGACCCAGTACTTC. The rearrangement joins TRBV5-5 to TRBJ2-5; D ambiguous. This CDR3 region has 14 residues. The V gene lost 0 bases and the J gene lost 4 bases, with 10 bases spanning the gap. Germline V gene sequence: CDR1 SGHKS, CDR2 YYEKEE (reference sequence).

This clone came up once. The chain employs TRBV24-1 and TRBJ1-5; D is perhaps TRBD1 (5 bases). Germline V gene lookup returns CDR1 KGHDR and CDR2 SFDVKD. The V end was cut by 0 bases, the J end by 3 bases, with 5 bases between. This CDR3 is 14 amino acids long. The DNA for the CDR3 is TGTGCCACCAGTGATTTGGGGGCCAATCAGCCCCAGCATTTT. The encoded protein is CATSDLGANQPQHF.

The count of this clone is one. This chain connects TRBV7-9 to TRBJ2-5; 11 bases align to TRBD1. The CDR3 loop spans 16 amino acids. V lost 5 bases and J lost 5; bases outside the gene matches: 10. CDR1 SEHNR and CDR2 FQNEAQ come from the germline V gene (reference sequence). The CDR3 reads CASSDWTGGLGETQYF. The CDR3 region has the DNA TGTGCCAGCAGCGACTGGACAGGGGGCCTGGGGGAGACCCAGTACTTC. The variable domain in full, with the rest retrieved from reference TRBV7-9 and TRBJ2-5, is DTGVSQNPRHKITKRGQNVTFRCDPISEHNRLYWYRQTLGQGPEFLTYFQNEAQLEKSRLLSDRFSAERPKGSFSTLEIQRTEQGDSAMYLCASSDWTGGLGETQYFGPGTRLLVL.

CDR3 sequence: CASRDIGDTEAFF. In DNA form, the CDR3 reads TGTGCCAGCAGGGATATAGGGGACACTGAAGCTTTCTTT. The chain carries TRBV7-9 and TRBJ1-1; D is perhaps TRBD1 (5 bases). The germline CDR1 and CDR2 sequences are SEHNR and FQNEAQ (reference sequence). The germline V and J ends were trimmed by 6 bases and 3 bases, with 11 bases remaining between them. The CDR3 runs to 13 residues.

This rearrangement joins TRBV29-1 to TRBJ1-5; a weak D match, TRBD1 (5 bases). This CDR3 is 13 amino acids long. CDR1 and CDR2 (germline): SQVTM, ANQGSEA. The germline V and J ends were trimmed by 7 bases and 2 bases, with 12 bases remaining between them. The CDR3 here is CSAQGGGNQPQHF. The DNA for the CDR3 is TGCAGCGCCCAGGGAGGGGGCAATCAGCCCCAGCATTTT.

The chain couples TRBV24-1 to TRBJ2-7, with 11 bases identical to TRBD2. V gave up 2 bases and J gave up 3 bases; unmatched junction bases: 2. The CDR3 spans 15 residues. Germline CDR1 and CDR2: KGHDR and SFDVKD. Written as DNA, the CDR3 is TGTGCCACCAGTGATTCTAGCGGGAGGTTCTACGAGCAGTACTTC. It specifies CATSDSSGRFYEQYF.

This chain connects TRBV30 to TRBJ1-2, with D possibly matching TRBD1 (5 bases). CDR1 and CDR2 (germline): GTSNPN, SVGIG (reference sequence). This CDR3 contains 13 residues. V lost 0 bases to trimming and J lost 2 bases, with 7 bases between them. For the CDR3, the DNA is TGTGCCTGGAGTGTAGGGGCGAACTATGGCTACACCTTC. This encodes CAWSVGANYGYTF.

V gene TRBV15 combines with J gene TRBJ2-2; no clear D. V was trimmed by 1 base and J by 0 bases, leaving 6 bases between them. The CDR3 has 15 residues. The germline V gene encodes CDR1 LNHNV and CDR2 YYDKDF (reference sequence). In DNA, the CDR3 is TGTGCCACCAGCAGAGGCCTAGCGAACACCGGGGAGCTGTTTTTT. It is translated as CATSRGLANTGELFF.

The CDR3 loop reads CASSKSPPPTSGSGSYEQYF. In DNA, the CDR3 is TGTGCCAGCAGCAAAAGCCCCCCCCCGACTAGCGGGAGCGGTTCCTACGAGCAGTACTTC. The chain links TRBV21-1 to TRBJ2-7; whether TRBD2, the table's D call, matches the DNA was not checked. TRBV21-1 is flagged as a pseudogene. The CDR3 is made up of 20 amino acids.

The rearrangement links TRBV14 to TRBJ1-2; D is uncertain. Trimming left V 0 bases short and J 4 bases short, with 6 bases between. This CDR3 contains 13 residues. CDR1 SGHDN and CDR2 FVKESK come from the germline V gene. CDR3 in DNA: TGTGCCAGCAGCCAAGATACCAGCTATGGCTACACCTTC. Translated: CASSQDTSYGYTF.

The V and J genes are TRBV28 and TRBJ2-5, with 8 bases matching TRBD1. Germline values: CDR1 MDHEN, CDR2 SYDVKM. The CDR3 loop spans 14 amino acids. The V and J ends lost 6 bases and 4 bases, in that order; junction bases with no gene match: 7. CDR3 in DNA: TGTGCCAGCAGATCGACAGGGGAAGGAGAGACCCAGTACTTC. This codes for CASRSTGEGETQYF.

This clone was recorded at least ten times. The chain is built from TRBV10-3 and TRBJ2-7; TRBD2 aligns across 8 bases. V shed 3 bases and J 1 base; nucleotides not matched to a gene: 5. The germline gives CDR1 ENHRY, CDR2 SYGVKD. The CDR3 is 15 residues long. The CDR3 coding sequence is TGTGCCATCAGTGAAAGGACTAGCAGTTCCTACGAGCAGTACTTC. This codes for CAISERTSSSYEQYF.

This chain joins TRBV7-3 and TRBJ2-7; 11 nucleotides line up with TRBD1. V shed 2 bases, J shed 7 bases, and the junction held 10 bases outside the gene matches. The germline V gene has CDR1 SGHTA and CDR2 FQGTGA. The CDR3 sequence is 16 residues long. The DNA of the CDR3 is TGTGCCAGCAGCTTAGGGTCCGGACAGGGGGCATGGGAGCAGTACTTC. The encoded protein is CASSLGSGQGAWEQYF.

The genes are TRBV3-1 (or the pseudogene TRBV3-2) and TRBJ2-7, with 9 nucleotides matching TRBD2. The germline V gene has CDR1 LGHDT and CDR2 YNNKEL (reference sequence). The V and J ends lost 4 bases and 4 bases, in that order; junction bases with no gene match: 11. The CDR3 is made up of 16 amino acids. Here the CDR3 reads CASSLASGTSRYEQYF. The CDR3, as DNA: TGTGCCAGCAGCCTTGCCTCCGGGACTAGCAGATACGAGCAGTACTTC.

J is TRBJ1-1 and V is TRBV11-3; D is undetermined. CDR1 SGHNT and CDR2 YENEEA come from the germline V gene. The CDR3 extends over 13 amino acids. Trimming took off 4 bases at V and 1 base at J, with 7 bases between the two ends. The CDR3 DNA sequence: TGTGCCAGCAGCTGGGCTTCGAACACTGAAGCTTTCTTT. Translated, it gives CASSWASNTEAFF.

The chain is built from TRBV5-6 and TRBJ2-3; 9 bases map to TRBD1. Looked up from germline, CDR1 is SGHDT and CDR2 is YYEEEE. With 4 bases clipped from V and 4 bases from J, the junction kept 7 bases outside the gene matches. The CDR3 is made up of 15 amino acids. The CDR3 nucleotides read TGTGCCAGCAGCGACACGGGACAGGGAGCAGATACGCAGTATTTT. Its translation: CASSDTGQGADTQYF.

The CDR3 is CASSLRDYNSPLHF. The CDR3 region has the DNA TGTGCCAGCAGCTTACGGGATTATAATTCACCCCTCCACTTT. The chain recombines TRBV7-2 with TRBJ1-6, with unresolved D. The CDR3 spans 14 residues. Deletions cut 2 bases from V and 4 bases from J, with 6 bases between. The germline V gene encodes CDR1 SGHTA and CDR2 FQGNSA.

V usage is TRBV7-6 and J usage is TRBJ2-3, with a tentative D call TRBD2 (5 bases). Germline V CDR1 and CDR2: SGHVS, FNYEAQ. This CDR3 region has 15 residues. Trimming cost V 2 bases and J 1 base, with 10 bases left between them. The CDR3 DNA follows: TGTGCCAGCAGCTTAATTGGTAGCGGCACAGATACGCAGTATTTT. This gives the protein CASSLIGSGTDTQYF.